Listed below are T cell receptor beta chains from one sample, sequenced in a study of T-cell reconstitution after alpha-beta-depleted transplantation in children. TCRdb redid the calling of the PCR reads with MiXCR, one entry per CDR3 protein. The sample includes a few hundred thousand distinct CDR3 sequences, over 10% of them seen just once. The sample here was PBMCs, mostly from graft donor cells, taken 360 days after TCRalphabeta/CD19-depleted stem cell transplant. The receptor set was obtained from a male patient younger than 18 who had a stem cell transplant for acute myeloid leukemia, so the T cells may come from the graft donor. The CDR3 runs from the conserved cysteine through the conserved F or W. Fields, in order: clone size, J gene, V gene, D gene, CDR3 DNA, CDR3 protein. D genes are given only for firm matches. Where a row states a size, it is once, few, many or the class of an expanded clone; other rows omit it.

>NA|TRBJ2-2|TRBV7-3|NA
TGTGCCAGCAGCTTAACGGTCCAGGACCCCAAGGTGTTTTTT
CASSLTVQDPKVFF
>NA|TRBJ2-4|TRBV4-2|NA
TGTGCCAGCAGCCAAGCAGACGGTCCGGCAGGGCTAGCCAAAAACATTCAGTACTTC
CASSQADGPAGLAKNIQYF
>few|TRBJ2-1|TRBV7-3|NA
TGTGCCAGCAGCTTAACCGGGGACTCCTTCTACAATGAGCAGTTCTTC
CASSLTGDSFYNEQFF
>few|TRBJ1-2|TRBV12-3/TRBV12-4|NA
TGTGCCAGCAGTTTAGACAGGGCCGGCTATGGCTACACCTTC
CASSLDRAGYGYTF
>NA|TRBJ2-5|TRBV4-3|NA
TGCGCCAGCAGCCAACACATCCGGGAGACCCAGTACTTC
CASSQHIRETQYF
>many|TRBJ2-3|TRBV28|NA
TGTGCCAGCAGTTCAGAAGGGGGCACAGATACGCAGTATTTT
CASSSEGGTDTQYF
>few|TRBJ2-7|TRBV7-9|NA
TGTGCCAGCGGGCGGGTCGACTACGAGCAGTACTTC
CASGRVDYEQYF
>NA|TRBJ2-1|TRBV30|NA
TGTGCCTGGAGTCGGAATGAGCAGTTCTTC
CAWSRNEQFF
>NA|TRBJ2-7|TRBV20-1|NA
TGCAGTGCTAGAGATCTAGAGGCCTACTCCTACGAGCAGTACTTC
CSARDLEAYSYEQYF
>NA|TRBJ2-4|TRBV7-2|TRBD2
TGTGCCAGCAGCTTAGCGCGCAGAGGACTAGCGGGGGATCAGAGAATCGGCAAAAACATTCAGTACTTC
CASSLARRGLAGDQRIGKNIQYF
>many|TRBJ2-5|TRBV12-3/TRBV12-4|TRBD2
TGTGCCAGCAAACCCAGGAGACTAGCGGGTCCTGGGGAGACCCAGTACTTC
CASKPRRLAGPGETQYF
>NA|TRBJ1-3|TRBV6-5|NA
TGTGCCAGCAGTTACAAAGTCTCTGGAAACACCATATATTTT
CASSYKVSGNTIYF
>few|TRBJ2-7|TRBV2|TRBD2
TGTGCCAGCAGCCCCGGTCTACTAGCGGTCTACGAGCAGTACTTC
CASSPGLLAVYEQYF
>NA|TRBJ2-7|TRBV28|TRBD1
TGTGCCAGCAGCCGACGGGACAGGGCCTCCAACGAGCAGTACTTC
CASSRRDRASNEQYF
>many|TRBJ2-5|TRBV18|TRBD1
TGTGCCAGCTCACCCCGGGGACAGGGGGGACAAGAGACCCAGTACTTC
CASSPRGQGGQETQYF